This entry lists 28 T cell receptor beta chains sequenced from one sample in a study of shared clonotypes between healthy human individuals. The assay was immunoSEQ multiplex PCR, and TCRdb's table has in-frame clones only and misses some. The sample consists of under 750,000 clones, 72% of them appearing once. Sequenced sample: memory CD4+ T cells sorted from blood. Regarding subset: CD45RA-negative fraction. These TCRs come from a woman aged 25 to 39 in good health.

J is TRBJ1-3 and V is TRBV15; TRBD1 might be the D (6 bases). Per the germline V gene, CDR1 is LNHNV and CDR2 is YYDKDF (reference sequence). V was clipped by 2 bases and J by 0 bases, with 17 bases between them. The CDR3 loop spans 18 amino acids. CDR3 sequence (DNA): TGTGCCACCAGCAGAACAAAAAACCAACAGGGCTCTGGAAACACCATATATTTT. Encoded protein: CATSRTKNQQGSGNTIYF.

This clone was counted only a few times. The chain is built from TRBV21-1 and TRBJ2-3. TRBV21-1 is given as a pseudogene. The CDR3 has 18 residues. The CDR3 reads CASSPDGTDERSTDTQYF. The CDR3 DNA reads TGTGCCAGCAGCCCAGATGGGACCGACGAGCGAAGCACAGATACGCAGTATTTT.

CDR3 DNA: TGTGCCAGTAGTTTGCCGGGACTAGCCCCCAGGGGACGGTCCTACAATGAGCAGTTCTTC. As protein: CASSLPGLAPRGRSYNEQFF. This sequence joins TRBV19 and TRBJ2-1; 9 bases line up with TRBD2. Germline V lookup: CDR1 LNHDA, CDR2 SQIVND (reference sequence). Losses at the gene ends were 5 bases for V and 1 base for J; bases not matched to a gene: 18. The CDR3 runs 20 residues.

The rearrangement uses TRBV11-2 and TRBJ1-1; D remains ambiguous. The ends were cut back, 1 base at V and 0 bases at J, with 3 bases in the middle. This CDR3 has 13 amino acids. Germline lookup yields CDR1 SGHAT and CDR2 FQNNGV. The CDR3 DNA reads TGTGCCAGCAGCTTAGCAGTGAACACTGAAGCTTTCTTT. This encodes CASSLAVNTEAFF.

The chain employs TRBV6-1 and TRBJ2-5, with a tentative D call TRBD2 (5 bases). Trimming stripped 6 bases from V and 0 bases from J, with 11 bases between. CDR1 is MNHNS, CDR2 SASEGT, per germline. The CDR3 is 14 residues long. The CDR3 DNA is TGTGCCAGCAGAGCGGACCTATACCAAGAGACCCAGTACTTC. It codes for CASRADLYQETQYF.

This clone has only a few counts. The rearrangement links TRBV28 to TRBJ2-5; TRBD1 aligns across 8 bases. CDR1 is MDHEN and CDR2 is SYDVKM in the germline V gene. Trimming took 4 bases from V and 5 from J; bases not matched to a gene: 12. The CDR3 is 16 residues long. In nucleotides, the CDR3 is TGTGCCAGCAGTTCCTGGGGACAGGCCCCAAGGGAGACCCAGTACTTC. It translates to CASSSWGQAPRETQYF.

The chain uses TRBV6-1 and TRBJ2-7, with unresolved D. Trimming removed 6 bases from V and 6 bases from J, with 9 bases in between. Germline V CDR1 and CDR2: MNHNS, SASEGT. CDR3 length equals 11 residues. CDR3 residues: CASRNLGEQYF. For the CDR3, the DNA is TGTGCCAGCAGAAACCTCGGCGAGCAGTACTTC.

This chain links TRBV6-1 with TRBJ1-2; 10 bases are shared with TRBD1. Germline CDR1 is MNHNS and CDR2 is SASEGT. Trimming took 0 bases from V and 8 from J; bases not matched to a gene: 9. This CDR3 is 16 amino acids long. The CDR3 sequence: CASSEALGGQGRGYTF. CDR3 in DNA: TGTGCCAGCAGTGAAGCGCTTGGGGGACAGGGGCGCGGCTACACCTTC.

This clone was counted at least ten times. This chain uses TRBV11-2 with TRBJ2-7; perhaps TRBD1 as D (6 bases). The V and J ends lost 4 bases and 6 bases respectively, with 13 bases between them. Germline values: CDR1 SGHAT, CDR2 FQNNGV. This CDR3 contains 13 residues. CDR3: CASSSDSLGEQYF. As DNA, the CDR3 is TGTGCCAGCAGCTCGGACAGCCTGGGCGAGCAGTACTTC.

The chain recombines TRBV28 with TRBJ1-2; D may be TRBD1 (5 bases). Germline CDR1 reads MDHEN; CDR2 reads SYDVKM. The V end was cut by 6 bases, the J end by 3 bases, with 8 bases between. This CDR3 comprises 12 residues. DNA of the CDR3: TGTGCCAGCAGCATACAGGACTATGGCTACACCTTC. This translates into CASSIQDYGYTF.

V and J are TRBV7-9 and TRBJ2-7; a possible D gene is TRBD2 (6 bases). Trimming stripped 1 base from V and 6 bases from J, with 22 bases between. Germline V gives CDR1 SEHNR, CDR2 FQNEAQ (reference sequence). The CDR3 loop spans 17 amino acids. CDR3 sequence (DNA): TGTGCCAGCAGCTTAGGGCGGGGCAGGGTGGAAACTCGCGAGCAGTACTTC. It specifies CASSLGRGRVETREQYF. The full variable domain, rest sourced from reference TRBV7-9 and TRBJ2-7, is DTGVSQNPRHKITKRGQNVTFRCDPISEHNRLYWYRQTLGQGPEFLTYFQNEAQLEKSRLLSDRFSAERPKGSFSTLEIQRTEQGDSAMYLCASSLGRGRVETREQYFGPGTRLTVT.

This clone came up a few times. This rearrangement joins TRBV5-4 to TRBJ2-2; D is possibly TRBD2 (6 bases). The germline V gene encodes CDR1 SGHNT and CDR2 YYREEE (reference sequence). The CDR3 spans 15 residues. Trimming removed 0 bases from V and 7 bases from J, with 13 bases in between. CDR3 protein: CASSLVGGVNGELFF. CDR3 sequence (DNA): TGTGCCAGCAGCTTGGTGGGGGGAGTGAACGGGGAGCTGTTTTTT.

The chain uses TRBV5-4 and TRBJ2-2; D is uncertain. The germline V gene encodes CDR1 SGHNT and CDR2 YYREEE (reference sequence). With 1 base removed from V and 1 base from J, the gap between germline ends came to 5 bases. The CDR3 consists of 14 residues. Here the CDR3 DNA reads TGTGCCAGCAGCTTGTATGTGAACACCGGGGAGCTGTTTTTT. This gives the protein CASSLYVNTGELFF.

CDR3 in DNA: TGCGCCAGCAGTGAGCCCGGGCGGGGTATCAATGAGCAGTTCTTC. As protein: CASSEPGRGINEQFF. The gene calls are TRBV10-1 and TRBJ2-1; D is perhaps TRBD2 (6 bases). The germline gives CDR1 WNHNN, CDR2 SYGVQD (reference sequence). V shed 2 bases and J shed 6 bases, with 14 bases lying between them. The CDR3 loop spans 15 amino acids.

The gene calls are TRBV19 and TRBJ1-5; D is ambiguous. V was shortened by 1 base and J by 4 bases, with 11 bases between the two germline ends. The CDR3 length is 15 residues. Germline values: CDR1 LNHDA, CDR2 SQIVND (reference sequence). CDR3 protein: CASSIVRLGNQPQHF. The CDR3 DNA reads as TGTGCCAGTAGTATAGTAAGACTCGGGAATCAGCCCCAGCATTTT.

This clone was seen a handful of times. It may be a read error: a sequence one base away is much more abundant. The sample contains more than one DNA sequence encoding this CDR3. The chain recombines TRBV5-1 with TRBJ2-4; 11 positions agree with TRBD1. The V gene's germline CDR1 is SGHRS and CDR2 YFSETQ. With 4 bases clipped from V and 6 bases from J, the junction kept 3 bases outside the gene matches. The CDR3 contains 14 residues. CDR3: CASSPGTGGNIQYF. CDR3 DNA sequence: TGCGCCAGCAGCCCAGGGACAGGGGGAAACATTCAGTACTTC.

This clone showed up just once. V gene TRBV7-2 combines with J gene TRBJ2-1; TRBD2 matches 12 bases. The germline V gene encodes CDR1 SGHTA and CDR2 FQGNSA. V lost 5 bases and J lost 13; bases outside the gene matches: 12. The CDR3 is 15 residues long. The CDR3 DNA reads TGTGCCAGCAGCCCTACGGTACTAGCGGGAGGTCCCCAGTTCTTC. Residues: CASSPTVLAGGPQFF.

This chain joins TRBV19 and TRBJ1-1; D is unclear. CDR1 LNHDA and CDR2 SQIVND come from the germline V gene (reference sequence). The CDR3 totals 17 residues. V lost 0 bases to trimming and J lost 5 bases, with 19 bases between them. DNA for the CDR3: TGTGCCAGTAGTATAGATAGTTCCGAGGGCCGTTTTACTGAAGCTTTCTTT. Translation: CASSIDSSEGRFTEAFF.

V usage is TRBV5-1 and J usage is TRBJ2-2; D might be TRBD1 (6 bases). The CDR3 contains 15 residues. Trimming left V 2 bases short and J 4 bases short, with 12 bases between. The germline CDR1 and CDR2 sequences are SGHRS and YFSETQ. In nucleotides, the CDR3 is TGCGCCAGCAGCTTACAGGGTAGTAGCACCGGGGAGCTGTTTTTT. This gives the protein CASSLQGSSTGELFF.

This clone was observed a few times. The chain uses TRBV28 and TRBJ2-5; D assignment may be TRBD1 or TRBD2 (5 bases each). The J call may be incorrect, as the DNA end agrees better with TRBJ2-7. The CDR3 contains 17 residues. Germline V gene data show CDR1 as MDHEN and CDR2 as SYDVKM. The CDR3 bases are TGTGCCAGCAGCTTCCACCTCGAGGGGACCCACTCCTACGAGCAGTACTTC. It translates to CASSFHLEGTHSYEQYF.

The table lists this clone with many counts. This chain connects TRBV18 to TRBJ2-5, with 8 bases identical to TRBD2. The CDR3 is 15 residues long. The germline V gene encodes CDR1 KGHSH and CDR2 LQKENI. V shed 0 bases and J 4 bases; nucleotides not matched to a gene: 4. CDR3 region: CASSPPNREGETQYF. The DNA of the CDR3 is TGTGCCAGCTCACCACCTAATCGGGAGGGAGAGACCCAGTACTTC.

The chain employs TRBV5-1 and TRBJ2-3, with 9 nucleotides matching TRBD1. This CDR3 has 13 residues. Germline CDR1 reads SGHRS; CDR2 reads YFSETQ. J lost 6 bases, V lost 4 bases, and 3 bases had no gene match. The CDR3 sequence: CASSLTGGDTQYF. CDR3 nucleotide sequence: TGCGCCAGCAGCCTGACAGGGGGGGATACGCAGTATTTT.

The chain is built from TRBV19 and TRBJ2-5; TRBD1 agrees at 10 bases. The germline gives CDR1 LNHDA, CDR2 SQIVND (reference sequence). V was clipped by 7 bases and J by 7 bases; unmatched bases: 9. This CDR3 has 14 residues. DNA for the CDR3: TGTGCCAGTACCTCGACAGGGGGCTTAGGGACCCAGTACTTC. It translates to CASTSTGGLGTQYF.

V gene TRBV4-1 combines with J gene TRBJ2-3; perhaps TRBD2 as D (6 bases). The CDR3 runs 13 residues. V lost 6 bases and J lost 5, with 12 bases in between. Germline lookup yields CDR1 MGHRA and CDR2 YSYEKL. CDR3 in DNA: TGCGCCAGCAGTATACGGGGGATAGATACGCAGTATTTT. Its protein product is CASSIRGIDTQYF.

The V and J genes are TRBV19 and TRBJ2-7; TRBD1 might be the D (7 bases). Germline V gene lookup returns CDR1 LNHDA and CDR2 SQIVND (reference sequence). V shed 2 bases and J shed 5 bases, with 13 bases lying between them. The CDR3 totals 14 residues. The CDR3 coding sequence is TGTGCCAGTAGTATATCCAGGGGGGTCGACGAGCAGTACTTC. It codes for CASSISRGVDEQYF.

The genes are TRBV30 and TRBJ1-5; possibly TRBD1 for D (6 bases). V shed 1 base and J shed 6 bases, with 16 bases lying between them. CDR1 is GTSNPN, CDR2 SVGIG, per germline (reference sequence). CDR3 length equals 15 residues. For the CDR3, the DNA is TGTGCCTGGAGTGGGGGTGGGCAGGGGTTTCAGCCCCAGCATTTT. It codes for CAWSGGGQGFQPQHF.

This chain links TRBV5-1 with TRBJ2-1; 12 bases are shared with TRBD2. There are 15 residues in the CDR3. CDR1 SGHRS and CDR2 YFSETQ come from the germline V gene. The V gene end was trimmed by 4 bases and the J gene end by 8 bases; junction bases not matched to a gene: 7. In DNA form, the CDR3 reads TGCGCCAGCAGCGGGGGACTAGCGGGCGGAGATGAGCAGTTCTTC. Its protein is CASSGGLAGGDEQFF.

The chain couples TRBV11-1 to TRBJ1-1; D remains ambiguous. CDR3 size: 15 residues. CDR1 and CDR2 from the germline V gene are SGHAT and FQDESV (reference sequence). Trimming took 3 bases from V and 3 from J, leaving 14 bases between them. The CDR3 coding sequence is TGTGCCAGCAGCTTTAGTTGGGGAGTGGACACTGAAGCTTTCTTT. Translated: CASSFSWGVDTEAFF.